Following are 5 T cell receptor beta chains from one sample sequenced in a study of breast tumors, draining lymph nodes, adjacent tissues. TCRdb called the multiplex PCR reads again in MiXCR, with one record for every CDR3 protein. The repertoire holds roughly 70,000 distinct CDR3 sequences, less than 45% seen once, with 8.4% in the top ten. Sequenced sample: breast tumor tissue. These TCRs come from a female donor with breast cancer. Some clones in this sample may be carry-over from other donors' samples.

Turning to this clonotype: A much larger clone differs from this one at a single base, so this may be a read error. The V call is TRBV6-2 or TRBV6-3, the J call TRBJ1-5; D is undetermined. Trimming took off 6 bases at V and 3 bases at J, with 6 bases between the two ends. The V gene's germline CDR1 is MNHEY and CDR2 SVGEGT. This CDR3 has 12 residues. The CDR3 region has the DNA TGTGCCAGCAGACCTACCAATCAGCCCCAGCATTTT. The encoded protein is CASRPTNQPQHF.

V usage is TRBV9 and J usage is TRBJ2-1; possibly TRBD2 for D (6 bases). Germline V CDR1 and CDR2: SGDLS, YYNGEE. The CDR3 has 15 amino acids. The V and J ends lost 0 bases and 4 bases respectively, with 11 bases between them. This CDR3 reads CASSVAGEVYNEQFF. The DNA of the CDR3 is TGTGCCAGCAGCGTAGCGGGAGAGGTGTACAATGAGCAGTTCTTC.

This clonotype was seen at least ten times. This sequence may be a read error, since a much larger clone differs from it by one base. This CDR3 is missing its conserved last phenylalanine or tryptophan, likely due to a read error. The chain recombines TRBV7-6 with TRBJ2-5; 10 bases align to TRBD1. The V and J ends lost 4 bases and 5 bases, in that order; junction bases with no gene match: 4. The germline gives CDR1 SGHVS, CDR2 FNYEAQ. This CDR3 is 14 amino acids long. The CDR3 here is CASSSGTGVETQYL. CDR3 sequence (DNA): TGTGCCAGCAGCTCCGGGACAGGGGTTGAGACCCAGTACCTC.

This clonotype was detected ten times or more. The chain links TRBV6-2 or TRBV6-3 to TRBJ2-7; 11 bases match TRBD2. Germline V CDR1 and CDR2: MNHEY, SVGEGT. V lost 8 bases, J lost 6 bases, and 9 bases stayed unmatched. This CDR3 region has 14 residues. The CDR3 DNA sequence: TGTGCCAGCCGAATAGCGGGAGGGGTCGGCGAGCAGTACTTC. Its translation: CASRIAGGVGEQYF.

This clonotype has at least ten counts. This sequence joins TRBV4-1 and TRBJ1-2; TRBD1 is a possible D gene (5 bases). Germline-derived CDR1 and CDR2 are MGHRA and YSYEKL. The CDR3 spans 13 residues. V lost 4 bases and J 4 bases, leaving 10 bases between the germline ends. The DNA for the CDR3 is TGCGCCAGCAGCCCCCAGGGTGTCTATGGCTACACCTTC. This translates into CASSPQGVYGYTF.